These 28 T cell receptor beta chains were all obtained from the same sample, sequenced in a study of blood T cell repertoires in COVID-19. The repertoire was sequenced with immunoSEQ multiplex PCR; TCRdb's copy has only in-frame clones and lacks some. The table records 55,000 to 75,000 clones, around three quarters of them present only once. The sample comprised peripheral blood. Receptor source: a human donor in a cohort sampled during active COVID-19.

This clone was counted only a few times. The chain is built from TRBV6-6 and TRBJ2-7; D is possibly TRBD1 (6 bases). The V end lost 5 bases, the J end lost 3 bases, and 11 bases lay between the germline ends. CDR1 is MNHNY, CDR2 SVGAGI, per germline (reference sequence). This CDR3 spans 13 amino acids. The CDR3 region is CASSTGFGYEQYF. CDR3 nucleotide sequence: TGTGCCAGCAGTACAGGGTTCGGCTACGAGCAGTACTTC.

The chain carries TRBV15 and TRBJ2-3; tentative D call: TRBD1 (5 bases). The CDR3 covers 15 residues. Between the trimmed V and J ends, which lost 3 bases and 0 bases, there was a span of 10 bases. CDR1 is LNHNV and CDR2 is YYDKDF in the germline V gene (reference sequence). The CDR3 coding sequence is TGTGCCACCAGCAGGGACACCCGTAGCACAGATACGCAGTATTTT. It translates to CATSRDTRSTDTQYF.

This rearrangement joins TRBV2 to TRBJ1-6; no firm D call. V gave up 10 bases and J gave up 10 bases, with 17 bases separating them. Germline V gene sequence: CDR1 SNHLY, CDR2 FYNNEI. CDR3 length: 13 amino acids. In DNA, the CDR3 is TGTGCCACCCGGCTTCCGACGGGGTCACCCCTCCACTTT. The encoded protein is CATRLPTGSPLHF.

The genes are TRBV28 and TRBJ1-4; unclear D gene. From germline, CDR1 is MDHEN and CDR2 SYDVKM. The CDR3 is 15 amino acids. The V and J ends lost 1 base and 10 bases respectively, with 16 bases between them. Here the CDR3 DNA reads TGTGCCAGCAGTTTATTCGGGTCCCGGAGTGGAAAACTGTTTTTT. As protein: CASSLFGSRSGKLFF.

The chain has TRBV5-6 and TRBJ2-1; 7 nucleotides align to TRBD2. The length of the CDR3 is 16 residues. V shed 3 bases, J shed 0 bases, and the junction held 6 bases outside the gene matches. Germline CDR1 reads SGHDT; CDR2 reads YYEEEE. CDR3 region: CASSSLAGYSYNEQFF. DNA of the CDR3: TGTGCCAGCAGCTCGTTAGCGGGCTACTCCTACAATGAGCAGTTCTTC.

The table lists this clone with a count of one. The rearrangement joins TRBV7-2 to TRBJ1-6; possibly TRBD1 for D (5 bases). The CDR3 runs 16 residues. Germline V gene lookup returns CDR1 SGHTA and CDR2 FQGNSA. The ends were cut back, 1 base at V and 5 bases at J, with 12 bases in the middle. This CDR3 reads CASSLVPGGNNSPLHF. As DNA, the CDR3 is TGTGCCAGCAGCTTAGTCCCCGGGGGAAATAATTCACCCCTCCACTTT.

There are a few counts of this clone. The rearrangement joins TRBV4-2 to TRBJ2-7; 10 bases match TRBD1. Germline trimming cut 4 bases from V and 1 base from J; bases unmatched to any gene: 4. The CDR3 has 15 amino acids. CDR1 LGHNA and CDR2 YNFKEQ come from the germline V gene. The CDR3 bases are TGTGCCAGCAGCCCGGGACAGGGGATATCCTACGAGCAGTACTTC. Translation gives CASSPGQGISYEQYF.

The V and J genes are TRBV18 and TRBJ2-1, with 7 bases aligning to TRBD1. This CDR3 is 16 amino acids long. Losses at the gene ends were 3 bases for V and 7 bases for J; bases not matched to a gene: 12. Per the germline V gene, CDR1 is KGHSH and CDR2 is LQKENI. CDR3 sequence: CASSPDRFQQGNEQFF. The DNA of the CDR3 is TGTGCCAGCTCACCCGACCGGTTTCAACAGGGGAATGAGCAGTTCTTC.

The gene calls are TRBV15 and TRBJ2-7, with 8 bases aligning to TRBD2. This CDR3 contains 15 residues. Germline CDR1 reads LNHNV; CDR2 reads YYDKDF (reference sequence). V dropped 5 bases and J dropped 5; count of bases not matched to a gene: 11. This chain's CDR3 is CATSRGGAGSHEQYF. The DNA for the CDR3 is TGTGCCACCAGCCGGGGGGGGGCAGGGTCCCACGAGCAGTACTTC.

CDR3 protein: CASSTQGAQSDTQYF. For the CDR3, the DNA is TGTGCCAGCAGCACACAGGGGGCGCAGTCGGATACGCAGTATTTT. J is TRBJ2-3 and V is TRBV9, with 9 positions matching TRBD1. With V trimmed by 4 bases and J by 6 bases, 9 bases remained unmatched. Germline-derived CDR1 and CDR2 are SGDLS and YYNGEE. The CDR3 has 15 amino acids.

The CDR3 protein is CASRQGRRGYTF. In DNA form, the CDR3 reads TGTGCCAGCAGACAGGGCAGGAGAGGCTACACCTTC. The chain links TRBV6-5 to TRBJ1-2; a weak D match, TRBD1 (6 bases). This CDR3 is 12 amino acids long. Trimming stripped 6 bases from V and 8 bases from J, with 13 bases between. Germline CDR1 MNHEY, CDR2 SVGAGI.

The V call is TRBV20-1, the J call TRBJ2-5; TRBD2 aligns across 8 bases. CDR1 and CDR2 (germline): DFQATT, SNEGSKA (reference sequence). The CDR3 consists of 14 residues. V shed 3 bases, J shed 3 bases, and the junction held 6 bases outside the gene matches. The CDR3, as DNA: TGCAGTGCTAGTTCGGTAGCGGGGAAAGAGACCCAGTACTTC. Translation: CSASSVAGKETQYF.

This clone has a handful of counts. The chain is built from TRBV7-9 and TRBJ1-1; weak D call: TRBD1 (5 bases). V was shortened by 5 bases and J by 4 bases, with 17 bases between the two germline ends. CDR3 length: 15 residues. The germline gives CDR1 SEHNR, CDR2 FQNEAQ (reference sequence). CDR3 nucleotide sequence: TGTGCCAGCAGCCAGGGAGGCGGGGATGGCACTGAAGCTTTCTTT. Its translation is CASSQGGGDGTEAFF.

This chain links TRBV11-2 with TRBJ1-4; 7 positions match TRBD1. This CDR3 comprises 15 residues. Germline CDR1 reads SGHAT; CDR2 reads FQNNGV. Losses at the gene ends were 5 bases for V and 6 bases for J; bases not matched to a gene: 9. CDR3: CASSPIRDSYEKLFF. The CDR3 DNA sequence: TGTGCCAGCAGCCCGATCCGGGACAGTTATGAAAAACTGTTTTTT.

The chain uses TRBV5-1 and TRBJ2-1, with TRBD1 identical over 7 bases. V trimming: 2 bases; J trimming: 6 bases; junction bases outside the gene matches: 8. CDR1 and CDR2 (germline): SGHRS, YFSETQ. The CDR3 has 15 amino acids. DNA for the CDR3: TGCGCCAGCAGCTTTACGGGACAGTCAATCAATGAGCAGTTCTTC. This translates into CASSFTGQSINEQFF.

This rearrangement joins TRBV6-2 or TRBV6-3 to TRBJ1-2; D is perhaps TRBD1 (6 bases). From germline, CDR1 is MNHEY and CDR2 SVGEGT. The V gene lost 5 bases and the J gene lost 4 bases, with 14 bases spanning the gap. This CDR3 is built from 14 residues. CDR3 in DNA: TGTGCCAGCAGTGACGGCCGGGACACCTATGGCTACACCTTC. It encodes CASSDGRDTYGYTF.

This clone was seen only once. The chain links TRBV3-1 (or the pseudogene TRBV3-2) to TRBJ2-5; 8 nucleotides agree with TRBD2. CDR3 length: 17 amino acids. After removal of 3 bases from V and 0 bases from J, the junction contained 9 bases not matched to a gene. Germline V gives CDR1 LGHDT, CDR2 YNNKEL (reference sequence). CDR3 sequence: CASSHLGPGGNQETQYF. CDR3 nucleotide sequence: TGTGCCAGCAGCCACCTAGGGCCGGGAGGGAACCAAGAGACCCAGTACTTC.

The chain has TRBV11-3 and TRBJ2-2, with TRBD1 matching over 7 bases. Germline assignment: CDR1 SGHNT and CDR2 YENEEA. This CDR3 is built from 16 residues. After removal of 1 base from V and 7 bases from J, the junction contained 9 bases not matched to a gene. CDR3 in DNA: TGTGCCAGCAGCTTAGCAGAGACAGGGTCGGGCGGGGAGCTGTTTTTT. It specifies CASSLAETGSGGELFF.

This sequence joins TRBV7-9 and TRBJ2-2; D ambiguous. CDR3 length: 15 residues. Trimming took 1 base from V and 0 from J, leaving 6 bases between them. Germline-derived CDR1 and CDR2 are SEHNR and FQNEAQ (reference sequence). The CDR3: CASSLGPSNTGELFF. In DNA, the CDR3 is TGTGCCAGCAGCTTAGGTCCTTCGAACACCGGGGAGCTGTTTTTT.

The chain combines TRBV6-5 with TRBJ1-2; tentatively, D is TRBD1 (6 bases). In germline, CDR1 is MNHEY, CDR2 SVGAGI. Trimming shortened V by 5 bases and J by 4 bases, and 17 bases separated the two germline ends. CDR3 length: 15 amino acids. The CDR3 sequence is CASSQQGLGSYGYTF. The CDR3 DNA reads as TGTGCCAGCAGTCAACAGGGTTTAGGTAGCTATGGCTACACCTTC.

This sequence joins TRBV2 and TRBJ2-7; 8 bases are a match to TRBD1. With 6 bases clipped from V and 4 bases from J, the junction kept 5 bases outside the gene matches. The CDR3 covers 13 residues. From germline, CDR1 is SNHLY and CDR2 FYNNEI. The CDR3 loop reads CASSPDRVYEQYF. DNA for the CDR3: TGTGCCAGCAGCCCGGACAGGGTGTACGAGCAGTACTTC.

Turning to this clone: At the DNA level, this CDR3 is encoded by other sequences in the same sample as well. The J gene is TRBJ1-5, the V gene TRBV15; D gene uncertain. This CDR3 has 15 residues. V was trimmed by 0 bases and J by 0 bases, leaving 6 bases between them. Germline CDR1 reads LNHNV; CDR2 reads YYDKDF (reference sequence). The chain's CDR3 is CATSRDRGSNQPQHF. In nucleotides, the CDR3 is TGTGCCACCAGCAGAGATCGGGGTAGCAATCAGCCCCAGCATTTT.

The CDR3: CATSGAATDGHEQFF. CDR3 coding DNA: TGTGCCACGTCAGGGGCCGCCACAGACGGACATGAGCAGTTCTTC. The chain recombines TRBV24-1 with TRBJ2-1; D is possibly TRBD1 (6 bases). In germline, CDR1 is KGHDR, CDR2 SFDVKD. V was cut by 10 bases and J by 8 bases, with 23 bases left in between. There are 15 residues in the CDR3.

This chain's CDR3 is CASSKGGSLHNSPLHF. DNA for the CDR3: TGTGCCAGCAGCAAAGGAGGGTCCCTTCATAATTCACCCCTCCACTTT. V and J are TRBV21-1 and TRBJ1-6. TRBV21-1 is a documented pseudogene. The CDR3 is 16 amino acids.

The chain uses TRBV11-3 and TRBJ2-3; 11 positions agree with TRBD1. V shed 5 bases, J shed 2 bases, and the junction held 3 bases outside the gene matches. CDR3 length equals 15 residues. From germline, CDR1 is SGHNT and CDR2 YENEEA. The CDR3: CASSPGQGDTDTQYF. CDR3 bases: TGTGCCAGCAGCCCGGGACAGGGGGACACAGATACGCAGTATTTT.

This clone appeared once. The chain carries TRBV2 and TRBJ2-5; 9 positions match TRBD2. Germline CDR1 is SNHLY and CDR2 is FYNNEI. The V and J ends lost 10 bases and 5 bases, in that order; junction bases with no gene match: 11. CDR3 length: 14 amino acids. CDR3 protein: CATCRSGGEETQYF. Written as DNA, the CDR3 is TGTGCCACGTGTCGTAGCGGGGGAGAGGAGACCCAGTACTTC.

This sequence joins TRBV12-3 or TRBV12-4 and TRBJ2-7, with unresolved D. The CDR3 extends over 12 amino acids. Trimming left V 2 bases short and J 3 bases short, with 5 bases between. This CDR3 reads CASSLLSYEQYF. The CDR3 nucleotides read TGTGCCAGCAGTTTACTCAGCTACGAGCAGTACTTC.

This clone was recorded a few times. In nucleotides, the CDR3 is TGCGCCAGCAGCCGAGAGCGGACAGGGGGCCTTCAGCCCCAGCATTTT. The encoded protein is CASSRERTGGLQPQHF. This sequence joins TRBV4-3 and TRBJ1-5; TRBD1 aligns across 11 bases. With 4 bases clipped from V and 6 bases from J, the junction kept 8 bases outside the gene matches. The CDR3 has 16 residues. Germline-derived CDR1 and CDR2 are LGHNA and YSLEER.